Below, 25 T cell receptor beta chains from the same sample are listed, as sequenced in a study of blood T cell repertoires in COVID-19. Repertoires were generated with immunoSEQ multiplex PCR, while TCRdb's copy carries only in-frame clones and drops some. This table has tens of thousands of clones, 87% appearing once. The sample taken for sequencing was peripheral blood. These receptors originate from a woman aged 80 or over with COVID-19, enrolled during active disease.

This chain links TRBV27 with TRBJ2-3; 12 bases map to TRBD2. The CDR3 loop spans 19 amino acids. After removal of 3 bases from V and 4 bases from J, the junction contained 14 bases not matched to a gene. Looked up from germline, CDR1 is MNHEY and CDR2 is SMNVEV (reference sequence). The CDR3 region is CASSFPSGGGSGLPDTQYF. The CDR3 region has the DNA TGTGCCAGCAGTTTTCCTAGCGGGGGGGGCTCGGGACTCCCAGATACGCAGTATTTT.

The CDR3 bases are TGTGCCAGCAGCTCCCGAAACGTTGGCGAAAAACTGTTTTTT. Its protein product is CASSSRNVGEKLFF. J is TRBJ1-4 and V is TRBV7-2; no reliable D call. Germline V lookup: CDR1 SGHTA, CDR2 FQGNSA. Trimming shortened V by 4 bases and J by 8 bases, and 14 bases separated the two germline ends. The CDR3 length is 14 residues.

This chain joins TRBV18 and TRBJ1-1; tentatively, D is TRBD1 (5 bases). Trimming pared 5 bases from V and 3 bases from J, leaving 16 bases between. In germline, CDR1 is KGHSH, CDR2 LQKENI. The CDR3 loop spans 15 amino acids. The CDR3 coding sequence is TGTGCCAGCTCATCGGGAGGAGGGGCCGACACTGAAGCTTTCTTT. Translation: CASSSGGGADTEAFF.

The V call is TRBV10-3, the J call TRBJ2-7; D is possibly TRBD1 (5 bases). Trimming stripped 2 bases from V and 1 base from J, with 9 bases between. This CDR3 contains 14 residues. Germline V gene sequence: CDR1 ENHRY, CDR2 SYGVKD. The CDR3 sequence is CAISERGKSYEQYF. DNA of the CDR3: TGTGCCATCAGTGAGAGGGGCAAATCCTACGAGCAGTACTTC.

This chain connects TRBV6-5 to TRBJ1-4, with 9 positions matching TRBD1. This CDR3 contains 14 residues. Trimming cost V 6 bases and J 7 bases; bases outside gene matches: 6. Germline loops: CDR1 MNHEY, CDR2 SVGAGI. The CDR3 DNA sequence: TGTGCCAGCAGAACAGGGGGCGCGGGTGAAAAACTGTTTTTT. As protein: CASRTGGAGEKLFF.

Only one count was recorded for this clone. This chain connects TRBV6-5 to TRBJ1-1; the D is unclear. Germline CDR1 and CDR2: MNHEY and SVGAGI. V dropped 7 bases and J dropped 6 bases, with 18 bases sitting between them. The CDR3 length is 14 residues. The CDR3 nucleotides read TGTGCCAGCACCCGGGCGGGCTACGTCGCTGAAGCTTTCTTT. It is translated as CASTRAGYVAEAFF.

Worth noting for this clone: At one end, the junction sequence differs from germline, possibly due to a read error. V and J are TRBV7-7 and TRBJ1-6; 12 bases line up with TRBD1. CDR1 is SSHAT, CDR2 FNYEAQ, per germline (reference sequence). This CDR3 spans 18 amino acids. CDR3: CASSLRDRGLFRNSPLHF. In DNA form, the CDR3 reads TGTGCTAGCAGCTTACGGGACAGGGGGCTTTTTCGTAATTCACCCCTCCACTTT.

This chain uses TRBV6-6 with TRBJ2-7; D possibly corresponds to TRBD1 (6 bases). Germline loops: CDR1 MNHNY, CDR2 SVGAGI (reference sequence). Trimming left V 7 bases short and J 1 base short, with 8 bases between. The CDR3 is 12 residues long. In nucleotides, the CDR3 is TGTGCCAGCAACGGACAGTCCTACGAGCAGTACTTC. The encoded protein is CASNGQSYEQYF.

The CDR3 protein is CASTPATGSGNTIYF. CDR3 bases: TGTGCCAGCACCCCGGCGACAGGCTCTGGAAACACCATATATTTT. The chain is built from TRBV2 and TRBJ1-3; TRBD1 might be the D (6 bases). The CDR3 is 15 amino acids. Trimming stripped 7 bases from V and 0 bases from J, with 13 bases between. Germline V gene lookup returns CDR1 SNHLY and CDR2 FYNNEI.

This clone was observed a handful of times. The gene calls are TRBV11-2 and TRBJ1-6; TRBD1 matches at 10 bases. Losses at the gene ends were 6 bases for V and 7 bases for J; bases not matched to a gene: 3. CDR1 is SGHAT and CDR2 is FQNNGV in the germline V gene. This CDR3 comprises 14 residues. The chain's CDR3 is CASRKGQGNSPLHF. The CDR3 nucleotides are TGTGCCAGCAGAAAGGGACAGGGGAATTCACCCCTCCACTTT.

This rearrangement joins TRBV7-2 to TRBJ1-4; 7 nucleotides match TRBD1. Germline V CDR1 and CDR2: SGHTA, FQGNSA. The CDR3 is 16 residues long. V lost 1 base to trimming and J lost 9 bases; unmatched junction nucleotides: 11. The CDR3 sequence is CASSLGGTAIIQKLFF. DNA for the CDR3: TGTGCCAGCAGCTTAGGGGGGACAGCTATAATTCAAAAACTGTTTTTT.

There are a few counts of this clone. The gene calls are TRBV7-2 and TRBJ1-5; the D gene is possibly TRBD1 (5 bases). The V end was cut by 2 bases, the J end by 2 bases, with 7 bases between. The CDR3 spans 14 residues. The V gene's germline CDR1 is SGHTA and CDR2 FQGNSA. Here the CDR3 DNA reads TGTGCCAGCAGCTTAAGGGGTGGCAATCAGCCCCAGCATTTT. This encodes CASSLRGGNQPQHF. Together with reference TRBV7-2 and TRBJ1-5, the CDR3 gives the full variable domain: GAGVSQSPSNKVTEKGKDVELRCDPISGHTALYWYRQSLGQGLEFLIYFQGNSAPDKSGLPSDRFSAERTGGSVSTLTIQRTQQEDSAVYLCASSLRGGNQPQHFGDGTRLSIL.

The CDR3 DNA follows: TGTGCCAGCACCCTAGGGAATAGGGGGAACACTGAAGCTTTCTTT. Encoded protein: CASTLGNRGNTEAFF. V is TRBV28 and J is TRBJ1-1, with D perhaps TRBD1 (5 bases). The CDR3 spans 15 residues. V gave up 7 bases and J gave up 1 base, with 16 bases separating them. Per the germline V gene, CDR1 is MDHEN and CDR2 is SYDVKM.

This clone was seen once. V gene TRBV7-6 combines with J gene TRBJ2-2; D is ambiguous. The CDR3 spans 16 residues. Trimming cost V 4 bases and J 0 bases, with 12 bases left between them. Germline V lookup: CDR1 SGHVS, CDR2 FNYEAQ. The CDR3 spells CASSSSGTTNTGELFF. The CDR3 DNA follows: TGTGCCAGCAGCTCCTCGGGTACAACGAACACCGGGGAGCTGTTTTTT.

The chain joins TRBV6-1 to TRBJ2-3; TRBD2 matches at 9 bases. Trimming took 2 bases from V and 5 from J; bases not matched to a gene: 5. The CDR3 extends over 15 amino acids. Germline V gene sequence: CDR1 MNHNS, CDR2 SASEGT. For the CDR3, the DNA is TGTGCCAGCAGTGAACGGCTAGCGGGGATAGATACGCAGTATTTT. Its translation: CASSERLAGIDTQYF.

This chain joins TRBV4-1 and TRBJ1-6; no clear D. Deletions cut 0 bases from V and 4 bases from J, with 13 bases between. Looked up from germline, CDR1 is MGHRA and CDR2 is YSYEKL. This CDR3 is 17 amino acids long. The CDR3 sequence is CASSQDPRLTYNSPLHF. The CDR3 bases are TGCGCCAGCAGCCAAGATCCCCGACTAACGTATAATTCACCCCTCCACTTT.

The chain couples TRBV27 to TRBJ1-1, with 8 bases aligning to TRBD1. The CDR3 has 14 amino acids. V lost 6 bases to trimming and J lost 2 bases; unmatched junction nucleotides: 5. Looked up from germline, CDR1 is MNHEY and CDR2 is SMNVEV (reference sequence). In nucleotides, the CDR3 is TGTGCCAGCAGGAGGACAGGGTTCAACACTGAAGCTTTCTTT. Amino acids: CASRRTGFNTEAFF.

The V call is TRBV15, the J call TRBJ2-2; D perhaps matches TRBD2 (6 bases). The CDR3 has 18 residues. Trimming stripped 0 bases from V and 7 bases from J, with 21 bases between. In germline, CDR1 is LNHNV, CDR2 YYDKDF (reference sequence). The CDR3 reads CATSRDLPVQGGGGELFF. Written as DNA, the CDR3 is TGTGCCACCAGCAGAGATCTTCCCGTTCAGGGAGGAGGCGGGGAGCTGTTTTTT.

This chain uses TRBV3-1 (or the pseudogene TRBV3-2) with TRBJ2-7, with 9 positions matching TRBD1. Per the germline V gene, CDR1 is LGHDT and CDR2 is YNNKEL (reference sequence). Trimming cost V 0 bases and J 2 bases; bases outside gene matches: 2. This CDR3 region has 15 residues. CDR3 loop: CASSQEDRGPYEQYF. The CDR3 DNA reads as TGTGCCAGCAGCCAAGAGGACAGGGGACCCTACGAGCAGTACTTC.

This chain connects TRBV12-5 to TRBJ2-5, with TRBD1 identical over 8 bases. The CDR3 sequence is 14 residues long. Losses at the gene ends were 7 bases for V and 4 bases for J; bases not matched to a gene: 8. CDR1 is LGHNT and CDR2 is FRNRAP in the germline V gene. The CDR3 DNA reads TGTGCTAGTGCCGAGGGACAGGCAGGAGAGACCCAGTACTTC. This gives the protein CASAEGQAGETQYF. Based on the CDR3 plus reference TRBV12-5 and TRBJ2-5, the full variable domain is DARVTQTPRHKVTEMGQEVTMRCQPILGHNTVFWYRQTMMQGLELLAYFRNRAPLDDSGMPKDRFSAEMPDATLATLKIQPSEPRDSAVYFCASAEGQAGETQYFGPGTRLLVL.

The chain carries TRBV4-2 and TRBJ1-1, with 7 bases that match TRBD1. After removal of 3 bases from V and 4 bases from J, the junction contained 5 bases not matched to a gene. Germline V CDR1 and CDR2: LGHNA, YNFKEQ. The length of the CDR3 is 14 residues. DNA of the CDR3: TGTGCCAGCAGCCAGGAGACAGGGACCACTGAAGCTTTCTTT. Amino acids: CASSQETGTTEAFF.

The chain recombines TRBV27 with TRBJ2-6; tentative D call: TRBD1 (6 bases). V was shortened by 6 bases and J by 1 base, with 10 bases between the two germline ends. The CDR3 is made up of 15 amino acids. CDR1 MNHEY and CDR2 SMNVEV come from the germline V gene (reference sequence). Written as DNA, the CDR3 is TGTGCCAGCAGGATACAGGGTTCTGGGGCCAACGTCCTGACTTTC. Encoded protein: CASRIQGSGANVLTF.

This clone has only a few counts. The chain recombines TRBV5-4 with TRBJ2-7; 9 bases align to TRBD1. CDR1 is SGHNT and CDR2 is YYREEE in the germline V gene (reference sequence). The CDR3 spans 15 residues. Trimming took 4 bases from V and 6 from J; bases not matched to a gene: 11. The CDR3 DNA reads as TGTGCCAGCAGCCCTGGTCACAGGGGGCATCGCGAGCAGTACTTC. This gives the protein CASSPGHRGHREQYF.

The J gene is TRBJ1-4, the V gene TRBV6-5; D is perhaps TRBD1 (6 bases). The length of the CDR3 is 14 residues. Between the trimmed V and J ends, which lost 8 bases and 7 bases, there was a span of 17 bases. CDR1 MNHEY and CDR2 SVGAGI come from the germline V gene. The CDR3 coding sequence is TGTGCCAGCGGGAGCCCAGGGGCTTCTGAAAAACTGTTTTTT. This translates into CASGSPGASEKLFF.

The V and J genes are TRBV21-1 and TRBJ1-1. TRBV21-1 is a listed pseudogene. The CDR3 is 16 residues long. The CDR3 nucleotides read TGTGCCAGCAGCAAACGTCGGGCGGGCCGTTCCGCTGAAGCTTTCTTT. It is translated as CASSKRRAGRSAEAFF.